This paragraph reports one TCR beta chain. This entry comes from a study of beta chain features in type 1 diabetes. The whole isolated RNA underwent reverse transcription, so sequencing captured expressed TCRB transcripts. This table comes from immunoSEQ multiplex PCR, and its TCRdb copy is limited to in-frame clones, with some not included. The sample includes approximately 380,000 clones, about 15% of them seen just once. The CDR3 loop spans 12 amino acids. With V trimmed by 1 base and J by 10 bases, 2 bases remained unmatched. Germline assignment: CDR1 SGHTA and CDR2 FQGNSA. The clonotype originates from a woman aged 18-29 years in good health. Sequenced: naive CD4+ T cells from blood. The V call is TRBV7-2, the J call TRBJ1-1, with 8 positions matching TRBD1. The CDR3 loop is CASSLVRGLAFF. The DNA for the CDR3 is TGTGCCAGCAGCTTAGTCAGGGGGCTAGCTTTCTTT.